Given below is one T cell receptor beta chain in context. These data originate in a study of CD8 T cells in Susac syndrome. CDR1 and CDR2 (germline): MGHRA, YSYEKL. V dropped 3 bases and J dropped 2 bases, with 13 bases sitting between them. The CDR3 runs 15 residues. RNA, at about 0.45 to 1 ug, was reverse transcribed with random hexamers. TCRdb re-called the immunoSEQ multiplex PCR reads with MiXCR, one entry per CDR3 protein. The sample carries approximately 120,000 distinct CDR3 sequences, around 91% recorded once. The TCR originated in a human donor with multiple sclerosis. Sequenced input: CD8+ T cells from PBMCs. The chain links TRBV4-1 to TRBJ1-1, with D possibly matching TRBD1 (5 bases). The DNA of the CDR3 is TGCGCCAGCAGCCATGACACAGACAGCAACACTGAAGCTTTCTTT. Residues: CASSHDTDSNTEAFF.